Each of the 12 T cell receptor beta chains below was sequenced from the same sample in a study of shared clonotypes between healthy human individuals. The table came from immunoSEQ multiplex PCR; TCRdb's copy has only in-frame clones and leaves some out. The sample carries about 800,000 clones, about 96% recorded once. Positively selected for CCR7, the CD45RO-negative cells used as naive CD8 cells excluded terminally differentiated effector memory CD45RA+ cells. The sample consisted of naive CD8+ T cells sorted from blood. Every receptor here comes from a man aged 30 to 45 in good health.

Concerning this clone: Other DNA sequences of this sample code for an identical CDR3. The chain has TRBV9 and TRBJ1-1, with D uncertain. The germline V and J ends were trimmed by 0 bases and 5 bases, with 11 bases remaining between them. The CDR3 extends over 14 amino acids. The V gene's germline CDR1 is SGDLS and CDR2 YYNGEE. CDR3 nucleotides: TGTGCCAGCAGCGTAGGGACCGGAGGGACTGAAGCTTTCTTT. Its protein product is CASSVGTGGTEAFF. The complete variable domain, with remaining parts taken from reference TRBV9 and TRBJ1-1, reads DSGVTQTPKHLITATGQRVTLRCSPRSGDLSVYWYQQSLDQGLQFLIQYYNGEERAKGNILERFSAQQFPDLHSELNLSSLELGDSALYFCASSVGTGGTEAFFGQGTRLTVV.

The gene calls are TRBV13 and TRBJ2-5; 9 bases map to TRBD1. This CDR3 has 16 amino acids. V lost 5 bases and J lost 1; bases outside the gene matches: 8. The germline V gene has CDR1 PRHDT and CDR2 FYEKMQ (reference sequence). The CDR3 here is CASSPRTGEFQETQYF. DNA for the CDR3: TGTGCCAGCAGCCCTCGGACAGGGGAATTCCAAGAGACCCAGTACTTC.

J is TRBJ2-1 and V is TRBV11-3; possibly TRBD1 for D (6 bases). There are 15 residues in the CDR3. Germline lookup yields CDR1 SGHNT and CDR2 YENEEA. V dropped 4 bases and J dropped 2 bases, with 12 bases sitting between them. The CDR3 sequence: CASSSTGTPYNEQFF. CDR3 DNA: TGTGCCAGCAGCTCCACCGGGACACCCTACAATGAGCAGTTCTTC.

V gene TRBV5-5 combines with J gene TRBJ1-5; D might be TRBD1 (6 bases). Germline CDR1 and CDR2: SGHKS and YYEKEE (reference sequence). Deletions cut 4 bases from V and 3 bases from J, with 14 bases between. The CDR3 extends over 15 amino acids. As DNA, the CDR3 is TGTGCCAGCAGCCTGGCGGGGGGCTTCAATCAGCCCCAGCATTTT. Translating it yields CASSLAGGFNQPQHF.

The chain carries TRBV18 and TRBJ2-3; tentatively, D is TRBD1 (6 bases). Trimming cost V 0 bases and J 2 bases, with 12 bases left between them. This CDR3 has 16 residues. The germline CDR1 and CDR2 sequences are KGHSH and LQKENI. CDR3 amino acids: CASSPPDSRFTDTQYF. The CDR3 DNA follows: TGTGCCAGCTCACCACCGGACAGCAGGTTCACAGATACGCAGTATTTT.

This chain links TRBV2 with TRBJ2-1, with D unresolved. The CDR3 loop spans 14 amino acids. The V end lost 2 bases, the J end lost 9 bases, and 14 bases lay between the germline ends. CDR1 SNHLY and CDR2 FYNNEI come from the germline V gene. The CDR3 loop is CASSEYKGLGEQFF. CDR3 DNA sequence: TGTGCCAGCAGTGAATATAAGGGATTGGGTGAGCAGTTCTTC.

The V gene is TRBV6-1, the J gene TRBJ1-4; 9 nucleotides match TRBD1. Germline V gene sequence: CDR1 MNHNS, CDR2 SASEGT. The V gene end was trimmed by 1 base and the J gene end by 8 bases; junction bases not matched to a gene: 5. This CDR3 comprises 15 residues. Written as DNA, the CDR3 is TGTGCCAGCAGTGAAGGGACAGGGGTTGGGGAAAAACTGTTTTTT. Protein product: CASSEGTGVGEKLFF.

The V gene is TRBV6-5, the J gene TRBJ2-5; D call uncertain. This CDR3 contains 14 residues. The germline V gene has CDR1 MNHEY and CDR2 SVGAGI. V gave up 0 bases and J gave up 5 bases, with 10 bases separating them. The CDR3: CASSYSRFGETQYF. The CDR3 bases are TGTGCCAGCAGTTACTCTCGGTTTGGGGAGACCCAGTACTTC.

The J gene is TRBJ2-6, the V gene TRBV2; D perhaps matches TRBD1 (6 bases). Germline assignment: CDR1 SNHLY and CDR2 FYNNEI. V was clipped by 10 bases and J by 0 bases, with 13 bases between them. The CDR3 runs to 15 residues. CDR3 sequence (DNA): TGTGCCACCGAGGACAGACACTCTGGGGCCAACGTCCTGACTTTC. The encoded protein is CATEDRHSGANVLTF.

The V call is TRBV28, the J call TRBJ2-1; 7 bases fit TRBD1. V gave up 6 bases and J gave up 4 bases; unmatched junction bases: 9. CDR1 and CDR2 from the germline V gene are MDHEN and SYDVKM. This CDR3 is 15 amino acids long. CDR3 region: CASSTRGSSYNEQFF. CDR3 nucleotide sequence: TGTGCCAGCAGCACCAGGGGGTCATCATACAATGAGCAGTTCTTC.

The table lists this clone with a few counts. The J gene is TRBJ1-1, the V gene TRBV6-1, with no clear D. Germline CDR1 reads MNHNS; CDR2 reads SASEGT. This CDR3 is 13 amino acids long. The ends were cut back, 3 bases at V and 3 bases at J, with 8 bases in the middle. CDR3: CASSDLIDTEAFF. CDR3 coding DNA: TGTGCCAGCAGTGACTTGATCGACACTGAAGCTTTCTTT.

V usage is TRBV6-5 and J usage is TRBJ2-1, with no clear D. The germline V and J ends were trimmed by 5 bases and 8 bases, with 7 bases remaining between them. Germline-derived CDR1 and CDR2 are MNHEY and SVGAGI. The CDR3 runs 11 residues. The CDR3 sequence is CASSPGHEQFF. The CDR3 DNA follows: TGTGCCAGCAGTCCCGGCCATGAGCAGTTCTTC.